This entry is about one T cell receptor beta chain. Its specificity is not known. The data originate from a study of Ad26.COV2.S vaccination and SARS-CoV-2 variants. Study context: The trial was COV1001 and the donor's arm was Ad26.COV2.S.

TCRdb keeps only in-frame clones here, not all; method: immunoSEQ multiplex PCR. The sample yields under 300,000 clones, 87% seen once. Whole-study findings and limits: People who got the vaccine had more spike-specific TCR breadth than people who got placebo. Breadth, reportedly substantial, characterized the spike-specific CD8+ and CD4+ T cell responses after vaccination.

The treatment was: some 19 received Ad26.COV2.S at low or high dose, single or two shots; roughly five received placebo; per-sample allocation not given. Sampling was performed 63 days after the first vaccine or placebo injection. V dropped 5 bases and J dropped 1 base, with 12 bases sitting between them. The length of the CDR3 is 15 residues. The germline gives CDR1 MNHEY, CDR2 SMNVEV (reference sequence). This sequence originates from a person aged 18-60 years who received the Ad26.COV2.S COVID-19 vaccine or a placebo. The genes are TRBV27 and TRBJ1-5, with a possible D match to TRBD1 (5 bases). Sequenced here: peripheral blood, sampled in a trial of Ad26.COV2.S vaccine versus placebo. DNA for the CDR3: TGTGCCAGCAGTCCCAAGGGACTCAGCAATCAGCCCCAGCATTTT. Translation gives CASSPKGLSNQPQHF.